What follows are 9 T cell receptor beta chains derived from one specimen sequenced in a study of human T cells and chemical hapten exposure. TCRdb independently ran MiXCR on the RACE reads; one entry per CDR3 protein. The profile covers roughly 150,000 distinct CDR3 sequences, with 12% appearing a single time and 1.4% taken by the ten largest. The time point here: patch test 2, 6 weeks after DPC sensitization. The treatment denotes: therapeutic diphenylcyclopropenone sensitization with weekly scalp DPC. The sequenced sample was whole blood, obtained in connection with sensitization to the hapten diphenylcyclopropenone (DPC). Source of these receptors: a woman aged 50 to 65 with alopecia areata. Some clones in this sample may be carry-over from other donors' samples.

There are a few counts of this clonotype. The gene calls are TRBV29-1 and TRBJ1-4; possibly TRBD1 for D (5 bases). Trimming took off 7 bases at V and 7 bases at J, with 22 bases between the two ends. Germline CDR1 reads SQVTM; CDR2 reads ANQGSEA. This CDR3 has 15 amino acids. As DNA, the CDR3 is TGCAGCGCACTAGGGACGTCCATTCGCGGTGAAAAACTGTTTTTT. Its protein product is CSALGTSIRGEKLFF.

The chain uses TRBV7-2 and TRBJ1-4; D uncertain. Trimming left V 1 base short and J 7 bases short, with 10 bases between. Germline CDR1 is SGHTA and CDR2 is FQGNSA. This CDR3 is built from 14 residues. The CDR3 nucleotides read TGTGCCAGCAGCTTAGGGGAATGGGGTGAAAAACTGTTTTTT. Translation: CASSLGEWGEKLFF.

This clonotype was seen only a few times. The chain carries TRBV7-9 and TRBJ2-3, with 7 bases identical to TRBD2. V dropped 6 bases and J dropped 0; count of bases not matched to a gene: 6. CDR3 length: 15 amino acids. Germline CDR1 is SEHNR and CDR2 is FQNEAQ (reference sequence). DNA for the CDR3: TGTGCCAGCAGGAAGCGGGGAGTTAGCACAGATACGCAGTATTTT. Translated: CASRKRGVSTDTQYF.

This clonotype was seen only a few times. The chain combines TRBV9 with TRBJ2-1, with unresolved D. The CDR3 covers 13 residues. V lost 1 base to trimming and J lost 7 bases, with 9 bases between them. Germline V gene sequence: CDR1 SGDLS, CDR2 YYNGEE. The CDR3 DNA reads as TGTGCCAGCAGCGTAACCCAACTGAATGAGCAGTTCTTC. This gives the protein CASSVTQLNEQFF.

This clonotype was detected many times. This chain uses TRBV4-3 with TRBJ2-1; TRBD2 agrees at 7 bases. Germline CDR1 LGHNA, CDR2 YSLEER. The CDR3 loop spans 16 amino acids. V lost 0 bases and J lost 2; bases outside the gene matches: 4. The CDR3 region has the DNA TGCGCCAGCAGCCAAGATCCCAGCGGGACCTACAATGAGCAGTTCTTC. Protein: CASSQDPSGTYNEQFF.

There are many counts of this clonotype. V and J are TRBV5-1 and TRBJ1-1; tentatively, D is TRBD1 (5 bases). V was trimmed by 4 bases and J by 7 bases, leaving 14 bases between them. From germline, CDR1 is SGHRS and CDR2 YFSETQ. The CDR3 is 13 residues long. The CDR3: CASSRVAGNEAFF. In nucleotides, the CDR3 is TGCGCCAGCAGCCGAGTGGCAGGGAATGAAGCTTTCTTT.

DNA for the CDR3: TGCAGTGCTAGGGCCTTCCAGGGAATGAACACTGAAGCTTTCTTT. It is translated as CSARAFQGMNTEAFF. The rearrangement joins TRBV20-1 to TRBJ1-1; possibly TRBD1 for D (5 bases). This CDR3 comprises 15 residues. Germline CDR1 DFQATT, CDR2 SNEGSKA (reference sequence). V was pared by 3 bases and J by 0 bases, with 14 bases between.

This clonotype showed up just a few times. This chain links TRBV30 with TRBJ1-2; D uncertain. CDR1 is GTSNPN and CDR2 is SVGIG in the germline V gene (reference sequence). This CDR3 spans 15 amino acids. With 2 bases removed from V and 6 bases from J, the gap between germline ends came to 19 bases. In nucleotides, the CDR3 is TGTGCCTGGAGTACCACCCTAGGACGGCCCAATGGCTACACCTTC. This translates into CAWSTTLGRPNGYTF.

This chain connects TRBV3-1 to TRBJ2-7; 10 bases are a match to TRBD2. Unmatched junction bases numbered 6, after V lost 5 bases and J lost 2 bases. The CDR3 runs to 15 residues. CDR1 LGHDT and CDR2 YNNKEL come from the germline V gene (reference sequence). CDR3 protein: CASSEIAGGPYEQYF. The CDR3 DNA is TGTGCCAGCAGCGAAATAGCGGGAGGACCCTACGAGCAGTACTTC.